This T cell receptor (beta chain) was captured by sequencing in a study of cytomegalovirus exposure and HLA in healthy donors. Study findings and constraints: The classifier reportedly diagnosed cytomegalovirus status with high sensitivity and specificity. Among the CMV-associated chains, a few were confirmed in vitro as specific for CMV antigens. The finding came from a later analysis; first-cohort TCR clusters tended to co-occur in the 130 or so validation repertoires.

Points on this clone: The antigen is not known.

J gave up 12 bases and V 4 bases, and 15 bases lay outside the gene matches. The CDR3 contains 15 residues. Germline assignment: CDR1 SGHNT and CDR2 YYREEE (reference sequence). The table came from immunoSEQ multiplex PCR; TCRdb's copy has only in-frame clones and leaves some out. The sample comprises approximately 99,000 clones, 70% to 85% of which are singletons, and 3% rests with the top ten. An approximately 130-subject validation cohort, separate from the approximately 670-subject first cohort, supplied the donors. The rearrangement joins TRBV5-4 to TRBJ2-1, with TRBD1 identical over 8 bases. This receptor was identified in a woman between 18 and 29 years old in good health and CMV-seronegative. The sample consisted of PBMCs. The CDR3 here is CASSPDIQGALWQFF. In DNA, the CDR3 is TGTGCCAGCAGCCCGGATATCCAGGGGGCGCTCTGGCAGTTCTTC.